This T cell receptor (beta chain) derives from a study of blood T cell repertoires in COVID-19. Study-wide context: PBMCs, B-cell-depleted T cells, or T cells provided the cDNA or gDNA that made up the material.

The CDR3 loop spans 16 amino acids. The trim removed 4 bases at V and 5 bases at J, leaving 16 bases unmatched. Germline CDR1 GTSNPN, CDR2 SVGIG (reference sequence). Repertoires were generated with immunoSEQ multiplex PCR, while TCRdb's copy carries only in-frame clones and drops some. Altogether approximately 77,000 clones are present, approximately 85% being singletons, with the ten largest covering roughly 9.1%. The chain carries TRBV30 and TRBJ2-5; 7 bases match TRBD2. This receptor was obtained from a man between 45 and 60 years old with COVID-19, enrolled during active disease. Material: peripheral blood. CDR3 protein: CAWTRGTGGGGETQYF. As DNA, the CDR3 is TGTGCCTGGACGCGGGGGACGGGAGGAGGAGGGGAGACCCAGTACTTC.